This TCR beta chain was captured by sequencing in a study of molecular identifiers for immune sequencing clone quantification. General study results and limits: A shared barcode on identical TCR molecules could lead to underestimated sizes for highly expanded clones. Jurkat TCR RNA spiked in from one cell could reportedly be detected among one million naive cells. The share of molecules held by clones above 20 RNA copies was over 98% in effector cells and under 1% in naive cells.

This clonotype was seen ten or more times. No antigen is known for it. Trimming removed 6 bases from V and 3 bases from J, with 12 bases in between. Per germline, CDR1 MNHNY and CDR2 SVGAGI (reference sequence). This CDR3 is 13 amino acids long. Library preparation followed earlier protocols using designated TCR primers. TCRdb re-called the PCR reads with MiXCR, one entry per CDR3 protein. The sample shows over 600,000 distinct CDR3 sequences, approximately 20% of them seen only once. The V call is TRBV6-6, the J call TRBJ2-7; no firm D call. What was sequenced was naive CD8+ T cells from blood, with Jurkat cell RNA spiked in. As to subset: FACS-sorted CD8+CD4-CCR7+CD45RA+ naive T cells. The sequence derives from a human donor in good health. Some libraries in this study had Jurkat cell RNA spiked in. This chain's CDR3 is CASSPVLGYEQYF. CDR3 sequence (DNA): TGTGCCAGCAGCCCCGTATTGGGCTACGAGCAGTACTTC.